The 9 T cell receptor beta chains presented below share a single source sample, sequenced in a study of blood T cell repertoires in COVID-19. The repertoire was sequenced with immunoSEQ multiplex PCR; TCRdb's copy has only in-frame clones and lacks some. The sample yields about 99,000 clones, over 80% seen once. Material for sequencing was peripheral blood. These receptors were taken from an older man with active or convalescent COVID-19.

The J gene is TRBJ1-4, the V gene TRBV3-1 (or the pseudogene TRBV3-2), with D possibly matching TRBD1 (6 bases). The CDR3 length is 17 residues. Deletions cut 1 base from V and 2 bases from J, with 14 bases between. Per germline, CDR1 LGHDT and CDR2 YNNKEL (reference sequence). Written as DNA, the CDR3 is TGTGCCAGCAGCCAAGCGACAGGCCGGGGCACTAATGAAAAACTGTTTTTT. Translation: CASSQATGRGTNEKLFF.

The gene calls are TRBV7-2 and TRBJ1-1; D ambiguous. The CDR3 contains 14 residues. Germline CDR1 and CDR2: SGHTA and FQGNSA. Trimming stripped 2 bases from V and 3 bases from J, with 10 bases between. The CDR3 DNA sequence: TGTGCCAGCAGCTTAAGGGAGTATCACACTGAAGCTTTCTTT. Protein sequence: CASSLREYHTEAFF.

The chain employs TRBV28 and TRBJ1-6; 7 positions match TRBD1. The V and J ends lost 6 bases and 8 bases, in that order; junction bases with no gene match: 7. CDR1 is MDHEN and CDR2 is SYDVKM in the germline V gene. CDR3 size: 14 residues. The CDR3 DNA follows: TGTGCCAGCAGACCCAGGGGGACCTATTCACCCCTCCACTTT. Its translation: CASRPRGTYSPLHF.

In the case of this clone: This CDR3 is also generated by other DNA sequences in the sample. The chain has TRBV7-9 and TRBJ1-1; no definite D call. Germline CDR1 and CDR2: SEHNR and FQNEAQ (reference sequence). The V gene lost 5 bases and the J gene lost 5 bases, with 12 bases spanning the gap. CDR3 length equals 13 residues. Here the CDR3 reads CASSPQSGTEAFF. For the CDR3, the DNA is TGTGCCAGCAGCCCTCAATCGGGGACTGAAGCTTTCTTT.

Regarding this clone: No conserved phenylalanine or tryptophan is present at the end of the CDR3, so a read error is the likely explanation. The DNA is left out, because the CDR3 cannot be placed on it with certainty; the CDR3 is given as TCRdb lists it. The chain couples TRBV21-1 to TRBJ2-7; the table's D call, TRBD2, was not checked against the DNA. TRBV21-1 is marked as a pseudogene. The CDR3 spans 8 amino acids, including both terminal residues. The CDR3 loop is CASSKVPG.

The V gene is TRBV9, the J gene TRBJ1-1; no clear D gene. V lost 5 bases to trimming and J lost 1 base, with 9 bases between them. Germline CDR1 is SGDLS and CDR2 is YYNGEE. This CDR3 has 13 amino acids. The DNA of the CDR3 is TGTGCCAGCAGTGCGAGTGGGAACACTGAAGCTTTCTTT. Translation: CASSASGNTEAFF.

The CDR3 here is CASSTDRPISGNTIYF. CDR3 coding DNA: TGTGCCAGCTCAACGGACAGGCCAATCTCTGGAAACACCATATATTTT. The genes are TRBV18 and TRBJ1-3, with 7 bases identical to TRBD1. The V and J ends lost 5 bases and 0 bases, in that order; junction bases with no gene match: 7. This CDR3 spans 16 amino acids. Germline CDR1 is KGHSH and CDR2 is LQKENI.

This chain uses TRBV7-2 with TRBJ2-7; TRBD2 aligns across 10 bases. The CDR3 contains 15 residues. CDR1 and CDR2 from the germline V gene are SGHTA and FQGNSA. V was pared by 5 bases and J by 4 bases, with 8 bases of the junction left unmatched. CDR3 DNA: TGTGCCAGCAGCATGAGGGGGACTAGCGTTTACGAGCAGTACTTC. Amino acids: CASSMRGTSVYEQYF.

This chain uses TRBV7-2 with TRBJ2-3; TRBD2 aligns across 11 bases. V shed 5 bases, J shed 8 bases, and the junction held 15 bases outside the gene matches. The CDR3 contains 17 residues. Germline V lookup: CDR1 SGHTA, CDR2 FQGNSA. Written as DNA, the CDR3 is TGTGCCAGCAGCCCTACCGGGATAGCGGGGGGGCCCGGTACGCAGTATTTT. It translates to CASSPTGIAGGPGTQYF.